This T cell receptor beta chain was identified in a study of blood T cell repertoires in COVID-19 (dated by TCRdb to the early 2020s). In terms of the full investigation: Samples covering the acute and convalescent phases of COVID-19 were provided by collaborators in the United States, Italy and Spain. The prospective study material was composed of cDNA or gDNA derived from T cells, B-cell-depleted T cells, or PBMCs. Deeply sampled blood TCRbeta repertoires from subjects exposed to, actively infected with, or recovered from COVID-19 were included in the dataset. The repertoires were released in a freely available public database meant as a resource for research on the immune response to SARS-CoV-2. Samples came from the ongoing ImmuneRACE study (first 160 participants) plus 1,254 subjects from 6 global collaborators. Sample metadata almost always included a de-identified subject ID, COVID-19 status, age in years and sex. Where available, HLA class I and class II types were obtained from metadata supplied by the sample provider rather than from assay-based typing.

The immunoSEQ Assay, a bias-controlled multiplex PCR, was used to amplify TCRbeta CDR3 regions from genomic DNA. The paper's processing steps were these. Within the assay, amplification of reference gene primers was used to estimate how many nucleated cells each sample contained. To quantify the absolute abundance of each unique TCRbeta CDR3 rearrangement, sequence reads were collapsed and filtered. For each sample, productive Simpson clonality was calculated as the square root of Simpson's diversity index across productive rearrangements. The table was pulled from immuneACCESS by TCRdb, which kept in-frame rearrangements only. Such tables lose some clones; where checked, under half of the loss comes from unresolved V genes, and the rest has no known cause. From that table come the V and J calls and clone size; the DNA was used to work out D and trimming. This sample gives 65,000 to 75,000 clones in total; around 80% of them show up just once. The ten largest account for over 7.5% of the sample.

Concerning this clone itself: Its binding antigen is unknown. No clone much larger than this one lies a single base away; base qualities are absent.

Whole blood was collected in K2EDTA tubes by collaborating institutions according to the institutions' own protocols. For TCRbeta analysis, collaborators shipped samples in one of three forms: frozen whole blood, isolated PBMCs, or DNA extracted from either of those sample types. The full study reports these points: Clinical and demographic metadata were provided uncurated, with the amount varying by source and participant.

The junction shows trimming of 4 bases on V and 5 bases on J, plus 5 bases between the germline ends. CDR1 and CDR2 are read off the germline V gene as SNHLY and FYNNEI. Including cysteine and phenylalanine, the CDR3 has 11 amino acids. CDR3 DNA only is kept here, 33 bases in frame from base 1. This TCR derives from a woman older than 75 with acute or convalescent COVID-19. Material: peripheral blood. The sequence is built from TRBV2 and TRBJ1-2, with no D gene named confidently. The sequenced DNA is TGTGCCAGCAGTGGCGAATATGGCTACACCTTC. Its protein product is CASSGEYGYTF.